This T cell receptor beta chain comes out of a study of blood T cell repertoires in COVID-19. Study overall: The cDNA or gDNA used as material had been derived from T cells, B-cell-depleted T cells, or PBMCs.

The participants were between roughly 18 and 100 years old and came from about two dozen US areas. Cohort allocation depended upon clinical history that participants reported. In germline, CDR1 is KGHSH, CDR2 LQKENI. Trimming took off 4 bases at V and 1 base at J, with 7 bases between the two ends. The CDR3 covers 14 residues. Assay: immunoSEQ multiplex PCR; the TCRdb copy retains only in-frame clones and omits some. The sample has around 400,000 clones; 70% to 90% are singletons. The receptor was isolated from a woman between 18 and 30 years old who had been exposed to COVID-19. Input material: PBMCs or T cells enriched from blood (not recorded which). The V and J genes are TRBV18 and TRBJ2-2; D possibly corresponds to TRBD2 (6 bases). CDR3 in amino acids: CASSLRENTGELFF. The CDR3 nucleotides are TGTGCCAGCTCACTGCGGGAGAACACCGGGGAGCTGTTTTTT.